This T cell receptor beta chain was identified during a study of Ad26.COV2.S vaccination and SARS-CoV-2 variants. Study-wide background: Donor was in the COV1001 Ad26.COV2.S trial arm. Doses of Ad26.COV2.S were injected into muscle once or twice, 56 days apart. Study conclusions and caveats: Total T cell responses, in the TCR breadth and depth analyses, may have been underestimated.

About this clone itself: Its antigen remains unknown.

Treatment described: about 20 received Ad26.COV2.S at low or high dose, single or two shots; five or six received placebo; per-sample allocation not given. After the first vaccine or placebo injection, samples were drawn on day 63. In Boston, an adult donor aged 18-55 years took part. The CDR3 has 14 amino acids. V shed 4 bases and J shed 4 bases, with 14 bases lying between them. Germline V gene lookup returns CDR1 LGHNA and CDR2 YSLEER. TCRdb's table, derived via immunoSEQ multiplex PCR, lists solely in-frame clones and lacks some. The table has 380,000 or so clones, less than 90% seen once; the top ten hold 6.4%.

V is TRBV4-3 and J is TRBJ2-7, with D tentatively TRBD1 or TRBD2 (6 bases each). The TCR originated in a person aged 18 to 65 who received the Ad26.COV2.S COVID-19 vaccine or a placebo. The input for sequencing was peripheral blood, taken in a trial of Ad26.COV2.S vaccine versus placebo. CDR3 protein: CASSPGRGGYEQYF. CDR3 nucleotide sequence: TGCGCCAGCAGCCCTGGTCGAGGGGGGTACGAGCAGTACTTC.